Here is one T cell receptor (beta chain) with its context. This entry comes from a study of blood T cell repertoires in COVID-19. Data came from immunoSEQ multiplex PCR; TCRdb stores just in-frame clones and leaves some out. The data show more than 250,000 clones, with less than 90% seen just once and about 4.6% held by the top ten. The receptor comes from a man aged 60-69 years who had recovered from COVID-19. The sample taken for sequencing was peripheral blood.

The CDR3 loop is CASSSDRGLSYEQYF. As DNA, the CDR3 is TGTGCCAGCAGTTCCGACAGGGGGCTATCCTACGAGCAGTACTTC. V and J are TRBV6-5 and TRBJ2-7; 10 bases agree with TRBD1. This CDR3 has 15 residues. Germline V lookup: CDR1 MNHEY, CDR2 SVGAGI. After removal of 4 bases from V and 1 base from J, the junction contained 4 bases not matched to a gene.